A single sample gave rise to the 26 T cell receptor beta chains below, sequenced in a study of T cells after yellow fever vaccination. TCRdb analysed the 5' RACE reads with MiXCR anew, one entry per CDR3 protein. The data contain roughly 300,000 distinct CDR3 sequences, 6.8% of them seen just once; the ten biggest clones take up over 15%. The sequencing here drew on PBMCs, taken roughly 46 days after the first yellow fever vaccination. All receptors come from a man between 18 and 29 years old who received the YFV17D yellow fever vaccine.

This clonotype was detected ten times or more. The chain has TRBV5-4 and TRBJ2-1; D could derive from TRBD1 or TRBD2 (6 bases each). V was shortened by 6 bases and J by 4 bases, with 17 bases between the two germline ends. This CDR3 region has 15 residues. Germline-derived CDR1 and CDR2 are SGHNT and YYREEE (reference sequence). The CDR3 here is CASKEGGPWYNEQFF. CDR3 coding DNA: TGTGCCAGCAAAGAGGGGGGCCCGTGGTACAATGAGCAGTTCTTC.

The chain recombines TRBV11-2 with TRBJ1-5; possibly TRBD1 for D (6 bases). Germline CDR1 SGHAT, CDR2 FQNNGV. The V end was cut by 5 bases, the J end by 2 bases, with 16 bases between. This CDR3 spans 16 amino acids. This CDR3 is CASSNLQGMGNQPQHF. CDR3 in DNA: TGTGCCAGCAGCAATCTCCAGGGGATGGGCAATCAGCCCCAGCATTTT.

In this sample, this clonotype turned up a few times. The chain couples TRBV2 to TRBJ2-6; 8 bases are shared with TRBD1. Germline V gene lookup returns CDR1 SNHLY and CDR2 FYNNEI. The junction had 6 bases not matched to a gene; V was cut back by 7 bases and J by 4 bases. The CDR3 extends over 15 amino acids. Here the CDR3 reads CASKATGVGANVLTF. The DNA of the CDR3 is TGTGCCAGCAAGGCGACAGGGGTAGGGGCCAACGTCCTGACTTTC. The full variable domain, with the rest looked up from reference TRBV2 and TRBJ2-6, is EPEVTQTPSHQVTQMGQEVILRCVPISNHLYFYWYRQILGQKVEFLVSFYNNEISEKSEIFDDQFSVERPDGSNFTLKIRSTKLEDSAMYFCASKATGVGANVLTFGAGSRLTVL.

V is TRBV7-2 and J is TRBJ1-6, with a possible D match to TRBD1 (5 bases). This CDR3 is 16 amino acids long. Germline-derived CDR1 and CDR2 are SGHTA and FQGNSA. V dropped 1 base and J dropped 0 bases, with 7 bases sitting between them. As DNA, the CDR3 is TGTGCCAGCAGCTTAGGGGGGAGCTCCTATAATTCACCCCTCCACTTT. This sequence encodes CASSLGGSSYNSPLHF. Combining the CDR3 with reference TRBV7-2 and TRBJ1-6 gives the whole variable domain GAGVSQSPSNKVTEKGKDVELRCDPISGHTALYWYRQSLGQGLEFLIYFQGNSAPDKSGLPSDRFSAERTGGSVSTLTIQRTQQEDSAVYLCASSLGGSSYNSPLHFGNGTRLTVT.

This clonotype was counted many times. This sequence joins TRBV4-3 and TRBJ2-4; D gene uncertain. CDR1 is LGHNA, CDR2 YSLEER, per germline. V was clipped by 0 bases and J by 0 bases, with 12 bases between them. This CDR3 is built from 17 residues. The CDR3 protein is CASSQDRGILAKNIQYF. The CDR3 nucleotides are TGCGCCAGCAGCCAAGATCGAGGTATACTAGCCAAAAACATTCAGTACTTC.

This clonotype was seen repeatedly, ten times or more. V usage is TRBV12-3 or TRBV12-4 and J usage is TRBJ2-2, with a tentative D call TRBD2 (5 bases). V lost 6 bases to trimming and J lost 7 bases, with 12 bases between them. This CDR3 is built from 13 residues. The DNA for the CDR3 is TGTGCCAGCAGCCGTGCGGGTAACGGGGAGCTGTTTTTT. It encodes CASSRAGNGELFF.

As regards this clonotype: This could be a read error, since a much larger clone is one nucleotide away. This rearrangement joins TRBV27 to TRBJ1-1; D gene unclear. The length of the CDR3 is 14 residues. Germline CDR1 reads MNHEY; CDR2 reads SMNVEV (reference sequence). The CDR3 region is CTSNPTRSGTEAFF. The CDR3 DNA reads TGTACCAGCAACCCGACAAGGTCGGGCACTGAAGCTTTCTTT.

Ten or more counts support this clonotype. The J gene is TRBJ1-1, the V gene TRBV19; unclear D gene. The CDR3 extends over 12 amino acids. V was cut by 6 bases and J by 3 bases, with 8 bases left in between. Germline V CDR1 and CDR2: LNHDA, SQIVND (reference sequence). CDR3 in DNA: TGTGCCAGTAGCCCGGCAGACACTGAAGCTTTCTTT. Its protein product is CASSPADTEAFF.

The V and J genes are TRBV6-2 or TRBV6-3 and TRBJ2-3, with a possible D match to TRBD2 (6 bases). The V end lost 6 bases, the J end lost 2 bases, and 15 bases lay between the germline ends. There are 15 residues in the CDR3. Germline V CDR1 and CDR2: MNHEY, SVGEGT. The CDR3 bases are TGTGCCAGCAGGGGGCAGGGACTCACCACAGATACGCAGTATTTT. Amino acid sequence: CASRGQGLTTDTQYF.

This clonotype was recorded at least ten times. This chain links TRBV25-1 with TRBJ1-2; D might be TRBD1 (6 bases). V dropped 1 base and J dropped 7 bases, with 19 bases sitting between them. This CDR3 has 16 amino acids. Germline assignment: CDR1 MGHDK and CDR2 SYGVNS. For the CDR3, the DNA is TGTGCCAGCAGTGAATTGGACAGACCTAACTATGCTGGCTACACCTTC. This translates into CASSELDRPNYAGYTF.

In this sample, this clonotype turned up many times. J is TRBJ2-3 and V is TRBV19; TRBD1 aligns across 8 bases. The CDR3 contains 14 residues. V shed 6 bases, J shed 1 base, and the junction held 3 bases outside the gene matches. CDR1 and CDR2 (germline): LNHDA, SQIVND (reference sequence). CDR3 DNA: TGTGCCAGTAGAGACAGGGGCCGCACAGATACGCAGTATTTT. This translates into CASRDRGRTDTQYF.

The chain links TRBV9 to TRBJ1-5; 12 nucleotides match TRBD1. The germline V gene has CDR1 SGDLS and CDR2 YYNGEE. V was pared by 3 bases and J by 7 bases, with 5 bases of the junction left unmatched. The CDR3 covers 15 residues. Written as DNA, the CDR3 is TGTGCCAGCAGCGGGGGGACAGGGGGCGGGCAGCCCCAGCATTTT. Its translation: CASSGGTGGGQPQHF. Based on the CDR3 plus reference TRBV9 and TRBJ1-5, the full variable domain is DSGVTQTPKHLITATGQRVTLRCSPRSGDLSVYWYQQSLDQGLQFLIQYYNGEERAKGNILERFSAQQFPDLHSELNLSSLELGDSALYFCASSGGTGGGQPQHFGDGTRLSIL.

This clonotype turned up a few times. This sequence joins TRBV5-1 and TRBJ1-1, with TRBD1 matching over 9 bases. The CDR3 runs to 17 residues. Trimming at V came to 3 bases and at J to 6 bases, leaving 15 bases not matched to a gene. Germline values: CDR1 SGHRS, CDR2 YFSETQ. Here the CDR3 reads CASSSSPGTGIEPEAFF. The CDR3 bases are TGCGCCAGCAGCTCGAGTCCCGGGACAGGGATCGAGCCTGAAGCTTTCTTT.

There are a few counts of this clonotype. The V call is TRBV6-2 or TRBV6-3, the J call TRBJ2-1, with 7 bases identical to TRBD2. Germline V gives CDR1 MNHEY, CDR2 SVGEGT. With V trimmed by 6 bases and J by 4 bases, 12 bases remained unmatched. The CDR3 runs 16 residues. CDR3 nucleotides: TGTGCCAGCAGCCCACCCCCCGGGGGGTCGTACAATGAGCAGTTCTTC. This translates into CASSPPPGGSYNEQFF.

V is TRBV1 and J is TRBJ2-1; the D segment call TRBD2 is taken from the table without a DNA check. TRBV1 is a listed pseudogene. CDR3 length equals 17 residues. The CDR3 DNA follows: TGCACCAGCAGCCAAGCAGGCCCACCGAAGCCCTACAATGAGCAGTTCTTC. Residues: CTSSQAGPPKPYNEQFF.

This clonotype showed up many times. This sequence joins TRBV9 and TRBJ2-2, with 9 bases that match TRBD2. V was clipped by 4 bases and J by 3 bases; unmatched bases: 10. This CDR3 contains 17 residues. CDR1 is SGDLS and CDR2 is YYNGEE in the germline V gene. In DNA form, the CDR3 reads TGTGCCAGCAGCCTCGACCAGCGGGGGGCCCACACCGGGGAGCTGTTTTTT. This gives the protein CASSLDQRGAHTGELFF.

The J gene is TRBJ2-1, the V gene TRBV10-2, with 8 nucleotides matching TRBD1. The CDR3 loop spans 15 amino acids. Trimming cost V 6 bases and J 10 bases; bases outside gene matches: 14. The V gene's germline CDR1 is WSHSY and CDR2 SAAADI. CDR3 residues: CASSQSGTGFGEQFF. The CDR3 coding sequence is TGCGCCAGCAGCCAATCCGGGACAGGTTTCGGAGAGCAGTTCTTC.

Here the CDR3 DNA reads TGCAGCGTTGAAGATACGGGACAGGGCCCTTACGAGCAGTACTTC. Its protein is CSVEDTGQGPYEQYF. The V and J genes are TRBV29-1 and TRBJ2-7, with TRBD1 matching 9 bases. CDR1 and CDR2 from the germline V gene are SQVTM and ANQGSEA. The CDR3 extends over 15 amino acids. Trimming took 0 bases from V and 4 from J; bases not matched to a gene: 7.

This clonotype showed up just a few times. J is TRBJ1-2 and V is TRBV7-2; TRBD1 might be the D (6 bases). Per the germline V gene, CDR1 is SGHTA and CDR2 is FQGNSA. V was cut by 5 bases and J by 2 bases, with 21 bases left in between. The CDR3 runs 17 residues. CDR3 protein: CASSLSSIGGANYGYTF. The CDR3 DNA reads as TGTGCCAGCAGCCTAAGTTCAATTGGGGGGGCGAACTATGGCTACACCTTC.

This chain uses TRBV28 with TRBJ1-1; TRBD1 agrees at 8 bases. From germline, CDR1 is MDHEN and CDR2 SYDVKM. The CDR3 covers 13 residues. J gave up 11 bases and V 5 bases, and 10 bases lay outside the gene matches. The CDR3 sequence: CASSLTHRGSAFF. CDR3 DNA sequence: TGTGCCAGCAGTCTCACCCACAGGGGGAGTGCTTTCTTT.

Remarks on this clonotype: It may be a read error: a sequence one base away is much more abundant. V and J are TRBV24-1 and TRBJ2-2, with D maybe TRBD2 (5 bases). Germline values: CDR1 KGHDR, CDR2 SFDVKD. The CDR3 is 12 residues long. The CDR3 is CATGQQTGEPFF. The CDR3 coding sequence is TGTGCCACCGGGCAGCAGACCGGGGAGCCGTTTTTT.

This clonotype was counted many times. J is TRBJ1-5 and V is TRBV5-1; the D gene is possibly TRBD1 (5 bases). The CDR3 has 15 amino acids. Germline assignment: CDR1 SGHRS and CDR2 YFSETQ. V was cut by 4 bases and J by 2 bases, with 13 bases left in between. In DNA, the CDR3 is TGCGCCAGCAGCCCGGGGGGGACGGGCAATCAGCCCCAGCATTTT. It specifies CASSPGGTGNQPQHF. Full variable domain (outside the CDR3, taken from reference TRBV5-1 and TRBJ1-5): KAGVTQTPRYLIKTRGQQVTLSCSPISGHRSVSWYQQTPGQGLQFLFEYFSETQRNKGNFPGRFSGRQFSNSRSEMNVSTLELGDSALYLCASSPGGTGNQPQHFGDGTRLSIL.

This clonotype occurred many times. The V gene is TRBV12-3 or TRBV12-4, the J gene TRBJ1-2; D unresolved. Trimming left V 1 base short and J 8 bases short, with 8 bases between. The CDR3 length is 12 residues. The CDR3 nucleotides are TGTGCCAGCAGTTTAGGGGCGCTCGGCTACACCTTC. Its protein is CASSLGALGYTF.

This clonotype was detected a few times. This chain uses TRBV7-9 with TRBJ2-1, with a tentative D call TRBD1 (6 bases). Trimming removed 1 base from V and 6 bases from J, with 19 bases in between. CDR3 length equals 17 residues. Germline loops: CDR1 SEHNR, CDR2 FQNEAQ (reference sequence). CDR3 in amino acids: CASSLGVSSRGANEQFF. CDR3 nucleotides: TGTGCCAGCAGCTTAGGGGTTTCAAGCAGGGGTGCCAATGAGCAGTTCTTC.

The CDR3 bases are TGTGCCAGCAGCTTGGTCCAGGGTGAGCAGTTCTTC. Translation: CASSLVQGEQFF. V gene TRBV5-6 combines with J gene TRBJ2-1; D is possibly TRBD1 (5 bases). The CDR3 contains 12 residues. The germline CDR1 and CDR2 sequences are SGHDT and YYEEEE. V was trimmed by 0 bases and J by 9 bases, leaving 7 bases between them.

The J gene is TRBJ2-7, the V gene TRBV20-1; D possibly corresponds to TRBD2 (7 bases). Germline-derived CDR1 and CDR2 are DFQATT and SNEGSKA (reference sequence). The ends were cut back, 3 bases at V and 3 bases at J, with 15 bases in the middle. The CDR3 spans 14 residues. The CDR3 loop is CSASFGGQFYEQYV. CDR3 in DNA: TGCAGTGCTAGTTTCGGGGGGCAGTTCTACGAGCAGTACGTC.